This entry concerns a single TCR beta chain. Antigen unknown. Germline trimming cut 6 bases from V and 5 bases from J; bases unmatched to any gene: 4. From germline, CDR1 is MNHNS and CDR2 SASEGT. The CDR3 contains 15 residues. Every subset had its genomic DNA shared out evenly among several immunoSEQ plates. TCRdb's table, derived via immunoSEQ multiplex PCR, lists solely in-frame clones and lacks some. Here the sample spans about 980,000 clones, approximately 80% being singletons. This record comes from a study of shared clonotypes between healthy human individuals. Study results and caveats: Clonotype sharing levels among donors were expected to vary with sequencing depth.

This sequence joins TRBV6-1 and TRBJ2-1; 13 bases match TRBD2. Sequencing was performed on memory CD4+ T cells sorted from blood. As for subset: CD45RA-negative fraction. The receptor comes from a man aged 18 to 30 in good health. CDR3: CASSLLAGGHNEQFF. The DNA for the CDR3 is TGTGCCAGCAGCCTACTAGCGGGGGGGCACAATGAGCAGTTCTTC.